The clone carrying this TCR beta chain was observed once. The sample originates from a study of blood T cell repertoires in COVID-19. Study as a whole: The study drew acute and convalescent COVID-19 samples from the United States, Italy and Spain.

TCRdb keeps only in-frame clones here, not all; method: immunoSEQ multiplex PCR. The repertoire holds about 170,000 clones, with 70% to 90% as singletons. The CDR3 is 13 residues long. Germline values: CDR1 GTSNPN, CDR2 SVGIG (reference sequence). Trimming left V 2 bases short and J 5 bases short, with 12 bases between. The chain carries TRBV30 and TRBJ1-1; D may be TRBD1 (6 bases). Source material: peripheral blood. This receptor was identified in an elderly woman with COVID-19, enrolled during active disease. Here the CDR3 reads CAWSTGGWTEAFF. The CDR3 coding sequence is TGTGCCTGGAGTACGGGGGGCTGGACTGAAGCTTTCTTT.